These 10 T cell receptor beta chains were sequenced from one sample in a study of blood T cell repertoires in COVID-19. TCRdb keeps only in-frame clones here, not all; method: immunoSEQ multiplex PCR. In the table there are 170,000 or so clones, around 80% of which are singletons. Specimen: peripheral blood. The receptors were gathered from a middle-aged woman with COVID-19, enrolled during active disease.

V and J are TRBV3-1 (or the pseudogene TRBV3-2) and TRBJ2-2; TRBD2 matches at 7 bases. Germline CDR1 reads LGHDT; CDR2 reads YNNKEL (reference sequence). V was pared by 8 bases and J by 7 bases, with 13 bases of the junction left unmatched. The CDR3 sequence is 15 residues long. In DNA form, the CDR3 reads TGTGCCAGCCGGTGGACTAGTTTAAAAAGCGGGGAGCTGTTTTTT. Protein: CASRWTSLKSGELFF.

This clone was detected only a few times. The chain carries TRBV7-9 and TRBJ1-2; possibly TRBD1 for D (5 bases). The germline V gene encodes CDR1 SEHNR and CDR2 FQNEAQ (reference sequence). Trimming shortened V by 0 bases and J by 9 bases, and 11 bases separated the two germline ends. CDR3 size: 13 residues. The CDR3 here is CASSLAGGRSYTF. CDR3 coding DNA: TGTGCCAGCAGCTTAGCGGGGGGAAGGAGCTACACCTTC.

The V call is TRBV19, the J call TRBJ1-3; D gene unclear. This CDR3 spans 16 amino acids. Trimming took 6 bases from V and 2 from J, leaving 17 bases between them. Looked up from germline, CDR1 is LNHDA and CDR2 is SQIVND (reference sequence). The CDR3 protein is CASSLLGSGAGNTIYF. The DNA for the CDR3 is TGTGCCAGTAGCCTTTTGGGGAGCGGAGCTGGAAACACCATATATTTT.

The gene calls are TRBV19 and TRBJ2-1, with TRBD2 identical over 7 bases. Germline assignment: CDR1 LNHDA and CDR2 SQIVND (reference sequence). J was trimmed by 5 bases and V by 5 bases; bases with no gene match: 6. This CDR3 has 14 residues. CDR3 loop: CASSWGGRNNEQFF. CDR3 DNA: TGTGCCAGTAGTTGGGGAGGGAGAAACAATGAGCAGTTCTTC.

The genes are TRBV27 and TRBJ1-3, with D perhaps matching TRBD1 (5 bases). V was cut by 9 bases and J by 0 bases, with 9 bases left in between. Germline loops: CDR1 MNHEY, CDR2 SMNVEV (reference sequence). CDR3 length: 13 residues. The CDR3 nucleotides are TGTGCCAGTTCGGGGGACTCTGGAAACACCATATATTTT. Its translation: CASSGDSGNTIYF.

CDR3: CASSLTGDEQFF. The CDR3 DNA follows: TGTGCCAGCTCACTGACAGGGGATGAGCAGTTCTTC. The chain couples TRBV18 to TRBJ2-1, with TRBD1 matching over 8 bases. J was trimmed by 8 bases and V by 4 bases; bases with no gene match: 1. The CDR3 loop spans 12 amino acids. Germline V gene data show CDR1 as KGHSH and CDR2 as LQKENI.

The rearrangement joins TRBV5-3 to TRBJ2-2; possibly TRBD2 for D (6 bases). TRBV5-3 is treated as an ORF (open reading frame) with a function not yet certain. V lost 0 bases and J 2 bases, leaving 8 bases between the germline ends. The CDR3 is 15 residues long. The CDR3, as DNA: TGTGCCAGAAGCTTGGGGGGAGGAAACACCGGGGAGCTGTTTTTT. Translated: CARSLGGGNTGELFF.

The chain links TRBV6-6 to TRBJ1-2; TRBD1 matches 7 bases. Germline V gene data show CDR1 as MNHNY and CDR2 as SVGAGI (reference sequence). This CDR3 region has 16 residues. The V gene end was trimmed by 7 bases and the J gene end by 3 bases; junction bases not matched to a gene: 14. The CDR3 bases are TGTGCCAGCATTAACCCGGACAGGTTTAGGGACTATGGCTACACCTTC. Its translation is CASINPDRFRDYGYTF.

This clone has a single count. This chain joins TRBV5-4 and TRBJ1-5; 7 bases align to TRBD1. Germline V gives CDR1 SGHNT, CDR2 YYREEE (reference sequence). The V segment lost 3 bases and the J segment 4 bases; nucleotides outside the gene matches: 4. The CDR3 consists of 14 residues. This CDR3 is CASSSDRSNQPQHF. The DNA of the CDR3 is TGTGCCAGCAGCTCGGACAGGAGTAATCAGCCCCAGCATTTT.

V and J are TRBV6-4 and TRBJ2-1; possible D gene TRBD2, 5 bases. The CDR3 consists of 14 residues. Looked up from germline, CDR1 is MRHNA and CDR2 is SNTAGT. Between the trimmed V and J ends, which lost 4 bases and 7 bases, there was a span of 14 bases. The CDR3 coding sequence is TGTGCCAGCAGTGGAGGGCAGGAAGGGAATGAGCAGTTCTTC. Translated, it gives CASSGGQEGNEQFF.